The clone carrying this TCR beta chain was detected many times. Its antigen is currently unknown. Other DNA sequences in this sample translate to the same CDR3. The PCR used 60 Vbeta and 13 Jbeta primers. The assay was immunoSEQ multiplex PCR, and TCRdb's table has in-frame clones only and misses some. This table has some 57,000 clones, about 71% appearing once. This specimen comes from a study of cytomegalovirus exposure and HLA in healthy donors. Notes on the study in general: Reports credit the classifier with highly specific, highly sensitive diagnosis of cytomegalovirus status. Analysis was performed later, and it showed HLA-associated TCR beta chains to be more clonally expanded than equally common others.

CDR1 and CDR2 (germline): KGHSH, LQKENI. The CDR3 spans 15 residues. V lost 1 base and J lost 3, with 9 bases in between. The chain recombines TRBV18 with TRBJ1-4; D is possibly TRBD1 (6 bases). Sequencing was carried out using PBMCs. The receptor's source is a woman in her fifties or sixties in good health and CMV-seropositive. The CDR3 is CASSPRSGANEKLFF. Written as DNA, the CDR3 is TGTGCCAGCTCACCACGGTCAGGGGCTAATGAAAAACTGTTTTTT.